Sequencing of this T cell receptor (beta chain) was carried out in a study of blood T cell repertoires in COVID-19. Whole-study context: In each case, the material was cDNA or gDNA derived from T cells, B-cell-depleted T cells, or PBMCs.

CDR3 length: 15 residues. CDR1 and CDR2 (germline): MNHEY, SVGAGI. V trimming: 2 bases; J trimming: 4 bases; junction bases outside the gene matches: 7. Method: immunoSEQ multiplex PCR; TCRdb's copy keeps in-frame clones and lacks some. In the table there are 70,000 to 90,000 clones, roughly 78% of which are singletons. This sequence joins TRBV6-5 and TRBJ1-2; 7 bases align to TRBD1. This TCR derives from a woman aged 80 or over with acute or convalescent COVID-19. Sequenced input: peripheral blood. CDR3 region: CASSYETGIFYGYTF. As DNA, the CDR3 is TGTGCCAGCAGTTACGAGACAGGGATTTTCTATGGCTACACCTTC.